This TCR beta chain is drawn from a study of blood T cell repertoires in COVID-19. TCRdb's table, derived via immunoSEQ multiplex PCR, lists solely in-frame clones and lacks some. Here the sample spans approximately 360,000 clones, 90% being singletons. The germline V gene has CDR1 SQVTM and CDR2 ANQGSEA. The trim removed 2 bases at V and 2 bases at J, leaving 8 bases unmatched. CDR3 size: 15 residues. This sequence originates from a man younger than 35 with active or convalescent COVID-19. This chain joins TRBV29-1 and TRBJ2-7; 8 bases align to TRBD2. Sample: peripheral blood. CDR3 nucleotide sequence: TGCAGCGTTGAACTCCGTAGTAGCGGGGCCTACGAGCAGTACTTC. Protein: CSVELRSSGAYEQYF.